The 27 T cell receptor beta chains below come from one sample, sequenced in a study of T cells in Graves' hyperthyroidism and ophthalmopathy. RNA transcripts served as the template for amplifying TCR beta CDR3 regions. The HTBI primer set was used in a first-round RT-PCR of the TCR CDR3. MiXCR, applied by TCRdb to the multiplex PCR reads, yields one record per CDR3 protein. This table holds about 290,000 distinct CDR3 sequences, about 17% found once. The sample taken for sequencing was blood. The source is a woman aged 60-75 years with Graves' ophthalmopathy.

This clonotype was observed at least ten times. This rearrangement joins TRBV7-2 to TRBJ1-4; D not certain. The CDR3 sequence is 14 residues long. Germline V lookup: CDR1 SGHTA, CDR2 FQGNSA. Deletions cut 2 bases from V and 5 bases from J, with 9 bases between. CDR3: CASSLSRSNEKLFF. The CDR3, as DNA: TGTGCCAGCAGCTTATCCCGGTCAAATGAAAAACTGTTTTTT.

Remarks on this clonotype: This may arise from a read error, as a much more abundant clone is one base away. The J gene is TRBJ1-5, the V gene TRBV5-1; possible D gene TRBD1, 6 bases. CDR3 length equals 14 residues. The V gene's germline CDR1 is SGHRS and CDR2 YFSETQ. The CDR3 reads CANSPGQINQPQHF. The CDR3 DNA reads TGCGCCAACAGCCCAGGACAGATCAATCAGCCCCAGCATTTT.

Concerning this clonotype itself: This may arise from a read error, as a much more abundant clone is one base away. V usage is TRBV6-2 or TRBV6-3 and J usage is TRBJ1-2; tentative D call: TRBD1 (5 bases). V lost 6 bases and J lost 4, with 21 bases in between. The length of the CDR3 is 16 residues. Germline values: CDR1 MNHEY, CDR2 SVGEGT. This CDR3 is CASSHRVGGILYGYTF. DNA for the CDR3: TGTGCCAGCAGCCACCGCGTCGGGGGAATCCTCTATGGCTACACCTTC.

This rearrangement joins TRBV20-1 to TRBJ2-5, with 8 bases lining up with TRBD2. The CDR3 runs to 14 residues. Unmatched junction bases numbered 7, after V lost 2 bases and J lost 5 bases. Germline loops: CDR1 DFQATT, CDR2 SNEGSKA (reference sequence). CDR3 DNA sequence: TGCAGTGCTAGAACGGGAGGGCCGGGGGAGACCCAGTACTTC. Translating gives CSARTGGPGETQYF.

This clonotype was counted at least ten times. The V and J genes are TRBV20-1 and TRBJ2-7; tentatively, D is TRBD1 or TRBD2 (5 bases each). This CDR3 has 15 residues. CDR1 is DFQATT, CDR2 SNEGSKA, per germline (reference sequence). Trimming pared 6 bases from V and 6 bases from J, leaving 24 bases between. The CDR3 coding sequence is TGCAGTGCCGCCCCGCCTGGGGACGGAATCAGCGAGCAGTACTTC. The encoded protein is CSAAPPGDGISEQYF.

This clonotype was picked up many times. J is TRBJ2-3 and V is TRBV5-1; 10 nucleotides agree with TRBD2. This CDR3 has 15 residues. Germline CDR1 SGHRS, CDR2 YFSETQ. V trimming: 2 bases; J trimming: 4 bases; junction bases outside the gene matches: 4. CDR3 sequence: CASSFTSGEADTQYF. DNA for the CDR3: TGCGCCAGCAGCTTCACTAGCGGGGAGGCAGATACGCAGTATTTT.

This clonotype appeared many times. The gene calls are TRBV11-2 and TRBJ2-7; D is possibly TRBD2 (6 bases). CDR1 is SGHAT and CDR2 is FQNNGV in the germline V gene. This CDR3 region has 17 residues. Trimming stripped 0 bases from V and 2 bases from J, with 17 bases between. CDR3 region: CASSLETGTLGAYEQYF. The DNA for the CDR3 is TGTGCCAGCAGCTTAGAGACGGGGACTCTTGGCGCCTACGAGCAGTACTTC.

Details on this clonotype: This sequence may be a read error, since a much larger clone differs from it by one base. The chain employs TRBV18 and TRBJ1-1; D ambiguous. CDR1 and CDR2 from the germline V gene are KGHSH and LQKENI. The CDR3 contains 13 residues. The CDR3 region has the DNA TGTGTCAGCTCACCATCCATGGACACTGAAGCTTTCTTT. It yields the protein CVSSPSMDTEAFF.

On this clonotype: Given a much more abundant clone one base away, this may be a read error. V and J are TRBV28 and TRBJ1-4, with unresolved D. This CDR3 is 15 amino acids long. Germline lookup yields CDR1 MDHEN and CDR2 SYDVKM. The CDR3 sequence: CPSSLWRGGNEKLFF. CDR3 bases: TGTCCCAGCAGTTTATGGAGAGGCGGGAATGAAAAACTGTTTTTT.

Many counts were recorded for this clonotype. The chain is built from TRBV12-3 or TRBV12-4 and TRBJ1-2; D remains unclear. V lost 2 bases, J lost 5 bases, and 9 bases lay in between. This CDR3 spans 13 amino acids. Here the CDR3 reads CASSLLFGYGYTF. The CDR3 coding sequence is TGTGCCAGCAGTTTACTCTTTGGATATGGCTACACCTTC.

This clonotype was recorded only once. The chain joins TRBV20-1 to TRBJ2-7, with D maybe TRBD2 (6 bases). The CDR3 spans 15 residues. Germline lookup yields CDR1 DFQATT and CDR2 SNEGSKA (reference sequence). V shed 3 bases and J shed 0 bases, with 15 bases lying between them. The CDR3 reads CSASRGTSGSYEQYF. In nucleotides, the CDR3 is TGCAGTGCTAGTCGGGGGACTTCTGGCTCCTACGAGCAGTACTTC.

The chain couples TRBV7-2 to TRBJ2-1; 13 bases map to TRBD2. In germline, CDR1 is SGHTA, CDR2 FQGNSA. V lost 6 bases and J lost 4; bases outside the gene matches: 12. CDR3 size: 18 residues. The CDR3 protein is CASSLSRLAGGRYNEQFF. Written as DNA, the CDR3 is TGTGCCAGCAGTCTATCCAGACTAGCGGGGGGCCGGTACAATGAGCAGTTCTTC. Supplemented by reference TRBV7-2 and TRBJ2-1, the full variable domain reads GAGVSQSPSNKVTEKGKDVELRCDPISGHTALYWYRQSLGQGLEFLIYFQGNSAPDKSGLPSDRFSAERTGGSVSTLTIQRTQQEDSAVYLCASSLSRLAGGRYNEQFFGPGTRLTVL.

This clonotype came up many times. CDR3 nucleotides: TGTGCCAGCAGCTTAGTCTGGGAACGGGGCTACACCTTC. Translated: CASSLVWERGYTF. This chain uses TRBV7-2 with TRBJ1-2, with D unresolved. There are 13 residues in the CDR3. Germline values: CDR1 SGHTA, CDR2 FQGNSA. V was trimmed by 1 base and J by 8 bases, leaving 11 bases between them.

V gene TRBV5-1 combines with J gene TRBJ2-7; 7 nucleotides align to TRBD1. The CDR3 spans 16 residues. CDR1 and CDR2 (germline): SGHRS, YFSETQ. With V trimmed by 0 bases and J by 0 bases, 6 bases remained unmatched. The CDR3 DNA sequence: TGCGCCAGCAGCTTGGCTACCGGGACAGTCTCCTACGAGCAGTACTTC. Its protein is CASSLATGTVSYEQYF. The whole variable domain, filled in from reference TRBV5-1 and TRBJ2-7, reads KAGVTQTPRYLIKTRGQQVTLSCSPISGHRSVSWYQQTPGQGLQFLFEYFSETQRNKGNFPGRFSGRQFSNSRSEMNVSTLELGDSALYLCASSLATGTVSYEQYFGPGTRLTVT.

This clonotype showed up many times. The chain links TRBV5-1 to TRBJ2-5; a weak D match, TRBD1 (6 bases). This CDR3 comprises 15 residues. V was cut by 0 bases and J by 5 bases, with 14 bases left in between. CDR1 is SGHRS and CDR2 is YFSETQ in the germline V gene. The DNA of the CDR3 is TGCGCCAGCAGCTTGGACGGGACATTCACCGAGACCCAGTACTTC. Translated, it gives CASSLDGTFTETQYF.

This clonotype was detected ten times or more. This chain joins TRBV27 and TRBJ2-7; no reliable D call. With 2 bases removed from V and 6 bases from J, the gap between germline ends came to 8 bases. Germline CDR1 and CDR2: MNHEY and SMNVEV (reference sequence). CDR3 size: 12 residues. Written as DNA, the CDR3 is TGTGCCAGCAGTTTAAGGTTTGGCGAGCAGTACTTC. It is translated as CASSLRFGEQYF.

The chain joins TRBV29-1 to TRBJ2-3; TRBD1 agrees at 8 bases. Germline CDR1 is SQVTM and CDR2 is ANQGSEA. The CDR3 consists of 17 residues. J gave up 1 base and V 6 bases, and 15 bases lay outside the gene matches. CDR3 DNA sequence: TGCAGCGTCGGACAGGGACGACTGCGGACTGGCACAGATACGCAGTATTTT. Its protein is CSVGQGRLRTGTDTQYF.

This clonotype was seen repeatedly, ten times or more. The chain employs TRBV20-1 and TRBJ1-1, with a weak D call TRBD1 (5 bases). This CDR3 comprises 16 residues. Trimming took 4 bases from V and 0 from J, leaving 18 bases between them. Germline loops: CDR1 DFQATT, CDR2 SNEGSKA (reference sequence). CDR3 loop: CSAKSQDRGLNTEAFF. The CDR3 nucleotides read TGCAGTGCTAAGTCCCAGGACCGGGGCCTGAACACTGAAGCTTTCTTT.

This clonotype was counted many times. This chain connects TRBV7-9 to TRBJ2-5; TRBD1 might be the D (6 bases). CDR3 length: 14 amino acids. The ends were cut back, 11 bases at V and 4 bases at J, with 20 bases in the middle. CDR1 is SEHNR, CDR2 FQNEAQ, per germline (reference sequence). The CDR3 reads CASSFQGLVETQYF. The CDR3 coding sequence is TGTGCCTCTTCCTTTCAGGGGCTAGTAGAGACCCAGTACTTC.

At least ten counts were recorded for this clonotype. The genes are TRBV7-8 and TRBJ2-3, with 10 bases matching TRBD2. The CDR3 sequence is 16 residues long. Germline V gene data show CDR1 as SGHVS and CDR2 as FQNEAQ. V lost 5 bases and J lost 0; bases outside the gene matches: 5. The DNA of the CDR3 is TGTGCCAGCAGCCACGGACTAGCGGCTAGCACAGATACGCAGTATTTT. Encoded protein: CASSHGLAASTDTQYF.

This clonotype was observed many times. This chain uses TRBV20-1 with TRBJ1-4, with D perhaps TRBD1 (5 bases). Germline values: CDR1 DFQATT, CDR2 SNEGSKA (reference sequence). This CDR3 contains 16 residues. Trimming removed 0 bases at V and 2 bases at J, with 13 bases between. The CDR3 DNA reads as TGCAGTGCTAGAGATCGGCGGACACCTACTAATGAAAAACTGTTTTTT. Its protein product is CSARDRRTPTNEKLFF.

With respect to this clonotype: This sequence may be a read error, since a much larger clone differs from it by one base. Without the conserved terminal phenylalanine or tryptophan, this CDR3 likely stems from a read error. This chain uses TRBV20-1 with TRBJ2-1, with 8 bases matching TRBD1. Losses at the gene ends were 1 base for V and 5 bases for J; bases not matched to a gene: 1. This CDR3 contains 13 residues. In germline, CDR1 is DFQATT, CDR2 SNEGSKA (reference sequence). The CDR3 spells CSARVRGHNEQFS. CDR3 nucleotide sequence: TGCAGTGCTAGAGTCAGGGGGCACAATGAGCAGTTCTCC.

In its sample, this clonotype was seen many times. V and J are TRBV7-9 and TRBJ2-3; TRBD2 matches at 10 bases. The V and J ends lost 5 bases and 0 bases, in that order; junction bases with no gene match: 5. The V gene's germline CDR1 is SEHNR and CDR2 FQNEAQ (reference sequence). CDR3 length: 16 amino acids. The CDR3 nucleotides read TGTGCCAGCAGCACGAGGACTAGCGGTAGCACAGATACGCAGTATTTT. It translates to CASSTRTSGSTDTQYF.

At least ten counts were recorded for this clonotype. The gene calls are TRBV5-1 and TRBJ2-3; 13 bases line up with TRBD2. The V and J ends lost 0 bases and 6 bases, in that order; junction bases with no gene match: 1. CDR3 length: 15 residues. Germline V gene sequence: CDR1 SGHRS, CDR2 YFSETQ. The CDR3 nucleotides are TGCGCCAGCAGCTTGGAGGGACTAGCGGGGGATACGCAGTATTTT. The encoded protein is CASSLEGLAGDTQYF.

This clonotype was recorded only once. Possible read error: a much larger clone is one base away. The CDR3 sequence is CASSFNRGAEKLFF. The CDR3 coding sequence is TGTGCCAGCAGTTTTAACAGGGGTGCTGAAAAACTGTTTTTT. V and J are TRBV27 and TRBJ1-4, with 7 bases lining up with TRBD1. Germline V gene data show CDR1 as MNHEY and CDR2 as SMNVEV (reference sequence). The V and J ends lost 3 bases and 7 bases, in that order; junction bases with no gene match: 5. CDR3 size: 14 residues.

In nucleotides, the CDR3 is TGCGCCAGCAGCCCTACGCGCGGACAGGGGGATGGCTACACCTTC. Translating it yields CASSPTRGQGDGYTF. The chain joins TRBV4-3 to TRBJ1-2; TRBD1 aligns across 10 bases. V shed 4 bases and J 6 bases; nucleotides not matched to a gene: 8. Germline loops: CDR1 LGHNA, CDR2 YSLEER. The CDR3 length is 15 residues.

A few counts support this clonotype. A much larger clone is a single base away; this may be a read error. This sequence joins TRBV12-3 or TRBV12-4 and TRBJ1-6; 9 bases match TRBD1. The CDR3 is 13 residues long. V dropped 11 bases and J dropped 8; count of bases not matched to a gene: 7. The chain's CDR3 is CAGLTGGDSPLHF. CDR3 DNA: TGTGCCGGCCTGACAGGGGGTGATTCACCCCTCCACTTT.